Sequencing of this TCR beta chain was carried out in a study of Graves' ophthalmopathy and Graves' hyperthyroidism (dated by TCRdb to 2016 to 2018). Turning to the overall study: Peripheral blood was collected before any treatment was given, at the time of initial diagnosis. Once sampling was done, hyperthyroidism patients were given methimazole at a starting dose of 30 mg daily, while ophthalmopathy patients were given high-dose intravenous methylprednisolone. The 90 or so discovery patients were randomly split 7:3 into training and test sets. A discovery set of 100 patients (43 ophthalmopathy, 57 stable hyperthyroidism) was enrolled to explore V-J signatures distinguishing ophthalmopathy from hyperthyroidism. The study used signatures of the TCR beta repertoire to tell Graves' ophthalmopathy apart from Graves' hyperthyroidism and to predict which patients would progress to ophthalmopathy. In several hyperthyroidism patients, the T-cell repertoires found in thyroid tissue were compared with those found in blood. The independent validation cohort included some 19 hyperthyroidism patients plus 17 patients who later progressed from hyperthyroidism to ophthalmopathy. In total, approximately 140 blood samples were TCR-sequenced: 40 to 45 ophthalmopathy, over 70 hyperthyroidism and some 17 hyperthyroidism-to-ophthalmopathy patients.

Paper-wide results and their limitations: Most expanded thyroid clonotypes with frequency above 0.001 were also detected in blood, suggesting blood repertoires may reflect the thyroid immune response. The 13-signature model separated ophthalmopathy from stable hyperthyroidism with 85% to 90% sensitivity and 81% to 82% specificity in cross-validation, and 80%/75% in the test set. In validation, the model predicted ophthalmopathy progression with about 70% sensitivity and roughly 78% specificity; eleven to twelve predicted patients were CT-confirmed with GO in a median of approximately 6.5 months. No statistical method was used to set the sample size in advance, and the investigators knew which group each participant was assigned to.

V has 4 bases trimmed and J has 2 bases trimmed; junction bases matching no gene number 8. From its cysteine to its phenylalanine, the CDR3 spans 15 amino acids. The CDR3 DNA has 45 bases and is translated from base 1. Reading the germline V gene (reference sequence) gives CDR1 DFQATT and CDR2 SNEGSKA. Hyperthyroidism was defined as stable when no progression to ophthalmopathy occurred within 18 months of follow-up. Patients with hyperthyroidism were aged 18 to 65 years, had been newly diagnosed, and had a disease duration of less than 2 months. Patients were excluded if they had other autoimmune diseases, uncontrolled infections, pregnancy or lactation. Clinical symptoms, serum thyroxine, TRAb, thyroid ultrasound and orbital computed tomography were used for diagnosis. Using Ficoll-Paque density gradient centrifugation, PBMCs were isolated from 9.5 to 10 ml of fresh peripheral blood. Trizol reagent was used to extract the total RNA, and its quality was then checked on an Agilent 2100 Bioanalyzer.

This clonotype was counted at least ten times. Its antigen has not been determined. Base qualities are not at hand, and no much larger clone is one base apart. For repertoire sequencing, TCR beta CDR3 regions were amplified from RNA transcripts. The first round of RT-PCR was done with HTBI primers and the Qiagen OneStep RT-PCR kit, and was followed by a second round of multiplex PCR, then size selection and purification. Libraries were sequenced on an Illumina HiSeq2000 using paired-end 100 bp reads. From the authors' description of their analysis: SOAPnuke was used to process the reads, throwing out any read that had adapters, had uncalled bases, had a mean Phred below 15, or lacked an exact constant-primer or identifier match. COPE v1.2.5 was used to merge the high-quality paired reads. Clonotypes were defined as unique nucleotide sequences and were aligned to IMGT TRB V, D and J references using MiTCR v1.1. The analysis was limited to V-J combinations with a frequency above 0.0001, which together covered 99.2% of repertoires. A TCR clonal expansion and chaos score per V-J combination was defined as the ratio of F50 clonal expansion to chaos observed in the TCRdist matrix. Features were reduced by Welch's t-statistics and random forest to some 13 V-J combinations, which fed a naive Bayes classifier. The similarity between thyroid and blood repertoires was quantified using the Morisita-Horn index. Using fastp at Q25 and MiXCR, TCRdb reprocessed the public reads and kept productive beta chains. One record per CDR3 amino acid sequence lists the most common genes and DNA. The V and J calls were determined by TCRdb, not by the authors. The table for this sample lists some 410,000 distinct CDR3 sequences; around 20% of them were counted only once. Under 3% of the sample comes from the top ten.

The sequencing sample was made of peripheral blood. This sequence originates from a woman aged 18-29 years with stable Graves' hyperthyroidism. Donor details come from another sample of the same person, matched by shared clones. The rearrangement combines TRBV20-1 with TRBJ1-2; 9 of the junction bases match TRBD1. The CDR3 amino acid sequence is: CSAIPGDRENYGYTF. The DNA sequence follows: TGCAGTGCTATACCCGGGGACAGGGAGAACTATGGCTACACCTTC.